This TCR beta chain was captured by sequencing in a study of T cell repertoires in cytomegalovirus infection. Study-level information: It was recently identified HLA-C-restricted and well-studied HLA-B-restricted CMV epitopes that the study used. From public TCR beta signatures came an indication of both CMV infection and matching HLA type. Overall study findings and caveats: Carriers of CMV plus the relevant HLA were identified by cumulative public TCR beta family frequency. The study found HLA-C-restricted CMV-specific TCR beta clonotypes dominating the ex vivo response.

With 3 bases removed from V and 6 bases from J, the gap between germline ends came to 15 bases. This CDR3 region has 14 residues. Per the germline V gene, CDR1 is SGHAT and CDR2 is FQDESV (reference sequence). Comments on this clonotype: Its antigen is still unknown.

TCRdb re-analysed the reads in MiXCR, keeping a single row per CDR3 protein. In the table there are 200,000 to 250,000 distinct CDR3 sequences, 30% to 45% of which are singletons. The specimen comprised CD8+ T cells from cultured PBMCs, sampled from culture after CMV antigen stimulation. This TCR was sampled from a human donor in good health (CMV status not recorded). Some clones in this sample may be carry-over from other donors' samples. The rearrangement joins TRBV11-1 to TRBJ2-7; D may match TRBD1 or TRBD2 (5 bases each). CDR3 residues: CASSLGTALGEQYF. CDR3 in DNA: TGTGCCAGCAGCTTGGGGACGGCCCTCGGCGAGCAGTACTTC.